The TCR beta chain described here comes from a study of identical twins. Overall study findings and caveats: The study based its conclusions on cross-sectional statistical analysis and did not follow the same donors. Alpha sequences that were out-of-frame and twin-shared showed an excess of low generation probability.

This clonotype occurred a few times. Its specificity is not known. CDR1 is LGHDT and CDR2 is YNNKEL in the germline V gene (reference sequence). This CDR3 has 16 residues. Trimming cost V 0 bases and J 0 bases, with 8 bases left between them. TCRdb re-called the 5' RACE reads through MiXCR, storing one row per CDR3 protein. The sample includes over 200,000 distinct CDR3 sequences, less than 10% of them seen just once. V gene TRBV3-1 combines with J gene TRBJ2-2, with unresolved D. Sequencing was performed on memory (CD45RO+) T cells sorted from blood. The receptor was derived from a woman younger than 30 in good health. In nucleotides, the CDR3 is TGTGCCAGCAGCCAAGAGAAGACCGCGAACACCGGGGAGCTGTTTTTT. This gives the protein CASSQEKTANTGELFF. Using reference TRBV3-1 and TRBJ2-2 for the parts outside the CDR3, the full variable domain is DTAVSQTPKYLVTQMGNDKSIKCEQNLGHDTMYWYKQDSKKFLKIMFSYNNKELIINETVPNRFSPKSPDKAHLNLHINSLELGDSAVYFCASSQEKTANTGELFFGEGSRLTVL.